The 18 T cell receptor beta chains below come from one sample, sequenced in a study of T-cell memory formation after mild COVID-19. TCRdb redid the calling of the 5' RACE reads with MiXCR, one entry per CDR3 protein. The repertoire holds some 490,000 distinct CDR3 sequences, with about 20% as singletons. The sequenced sample was PBMCs or a T cell subset sorted from them (not recorded which). These receptors were taken from an adult woman who had mild COVID-19 (a few samples of this study predate the infection). Cell type and time point are not known.

The chain joins TRBV2 to TRBJ2-7; 8 bases align to TRBD2. This CDR3 comprises 15 residues. The germline CDR1 and CDR2 sequences are SNHLY and FYNNEI. Trimming cost V 3 bases and J 4 bases; bases outside gene matches: 8. In DNA form, the CDR3 reads TGTGCCAGCAGTGACATTAGCGGGGTAGATTACGAGCAGTACTTC. This encodes CASSDISGVDYEQYF. Variable domain in full (rest from reference TRBV2 and TRBJ2-7): EPEVTQTPSHQVTQMGQEVILRCVPISNHLYFYWYRQILGQKVEFLVSFYNNEISEKSEIFDDQFSVERPDGSNFTLKIRSTKLEDSAMYFCASSDISGVDYEQYFGPGTRLTVT.

The table lists this clonotype with a few counts. V is TRBV24-1 and J is TRBJ1-2; D perhaps matches TRBD1 (5 bases). Germline CDR1 and CDR2: KGHDR and SFDVKD. V was pared by 1 base and J by 7 bases, with 9 bases between. There are 13 residues in the CDR3. CDR3 in amino acids: CATSDLDSGGYTF. The CDR3 DNA reads TGTGCCACCAGTGATTTAGACAGCGGTGGCTACACCTTC.

This clonotype was picked up a small number of times. The gene calls are TRBV12-3 or TRBV12-4 and TRBJ1-4, with TRBD1 matching over 8 bases. This CDR3 contains 15 residues. V dropped 3 bases and J dropped 4; count of bases not matched to a gene: 4. CDR3 in DNA: TGTGCCAGCAGTTTTGGACAGGGAGTTAATGAAAAACTGTTTTTT. This sequence encodes CASSFGQGVNEKLFF.

This clonotype showed up just a few times. The chain combines TRBV5-6 with TRBJ2-5; the match to TRBD2 covers 8 bases. CDR1 and CDR2 from the germline V gene are SGHDT and YYEEEE. The length of the CDR3 is 18 residues. V dropped 4 bases and J dropped 6; count of bases not matched to a gene: 20. The CDR3 region has the DNA TGTGCCAGCAGCAGGGCCGCGGAGCGGGAGAATTTCCGGAAGACCCAGTACTTC. Protein: CASSRAAERENFRKTQYF. The entire variable domain, with the rest obtained from reference TRBV5-6 and TRBJ2-5, is as follows: DAGVTQSPTHLIKTRGQQVTLRCSPKSGHDTVSWYQQALGQGPQFIFQYYEEEERQRGNFPDRFSGHQFPNYSSELNVNALLLGDSALYLCASSRAAERENFRKTQYFGPGTRLLVL.

This chain uses TRBV7-9 with TRBJ2-5; 8 bases fit TRBD1. The CDR3 sequence is 15 residues long. The germline CDR1 and CDR2 sequences are SEHNR and FQNEAQ (reference sequence). V lost 6 bases, J lost 3 bases, and 9 bases stayed unmatched. The CDR3 nucleotides read TGTGCCAGCAGTCCAGGGGCAGGGGGCGAAGAGACCCAGTACTTC. This codes for CASSPGAGGEETQYF.

This clonotype showed up just a few times. The rearrangement joins TRBV20-1 to TRBJ2-5; TRBD2 matches at 9 bases. This CDR3 has 16 amino acids. The junction had 11 bases not matched to a gene; V was cut back by 1 base and J by 5 bases. Germline V gene data show CDR1 as DFQATT and CDR2 as SNEGSKA (reference sequence). CDR3 amino acids: CSARVLASGDSETQYF. The CDR3 nucleotides are TGCAGTGCTAGAGTTTTGGCTAGCGGGGACTCGGAGACCCAGTACTTC.

J is TRBJ1-1 and V is TRBV7-2; 7 nucleotides agree with TRBD1. Unmatched junction bases numbered 6, after V lost 5 bases and J lost 0 bases. Germline-derived CDR1 and CDR2 are SGHTA and FQGNSA. This CDR3 has 15 amino acids. CDR3 residues: CASSPQTGMNTEAFF. CDR3 nucleotides: TGTGCCAGCAGCCCCCAGACAGGGATGAACACTGAAGCTTTCTTT.

Many counts were recorded for this clonotype. The rearrangement uses TRBV11-2 and TRBJ2-1; tentative D call: TRBD1 (7 bases). The length of the CDR3 is 15 residues. Germline CDR1 reads SGHAT; CDR2 reads FQNNGV. The V and J ends lost 2 bases and 8 bases respectively, with 16 bases between them. Written as DNA, the CDR3 is TGTGCCAGCAGCTTACAGGCAGGGGGGTTCGATGAGCAGTTCTTC. Its protein is CASSLQAGGFDEQFF.

The chain joins TRBV10-3 to TRBJ2-3; 15 nucleotides line up with TRBD2. Germline trimming cut 4 bases from V and 4 bases from J; bases unmatched to any gene: 6. This CDR3 has 17 amino acids. The germline V gene encodes CDR1 ENHRY and CDR2 SYGVKD. The CDR3 region is CAISVGLAGGPSDTQYF. The CDR3 DNA is TGTGCCATCAGTGTCGGACTAGCGGGAGGGCCCTCAGATACGCAGTATTTT.

The DNA of the CDR3 is TGCAGTGCTAGAGATCGTAGTCGCACCCTCCACTTT. This codes for CSARDRSRTLHF. The chain joins TRBV20-1 to TRBJ1-6, with D unclear. This CDR3 comprises 12 residues. Germline V CDR1 and CDR2: DFQATT, SNEGSKA (reference sequence). V was trimmed by 0 bases and J by 14 bases, leaving 11 bases between them.

The rearrangement uses TRBV30 and TRBJ2-2; 13 nucleotides line up with TRBD2. Trimming cost V 0 bases and J 8 bases; bases outside gene matches: 15. This CDR3 region has 19 residues. Germline V gene lookup returns CDR1 GTSNPN and CDR2 SVGIG (reference sequence). The CDR3 DNA reads as TGTGCCTGGAGTGTAGCCCGCCAGACTAGCGGGAGGCCTCGGGGGGAGCTGTTTTTT. This codes for CAWSVARQTSGRPRGELFF. Complete variable domain (other parts from reference TRBV30 and TRBJ2-2): SQTIHQWPATLVQPVGSPLSLECTVEGTSNPNLYWYRQAAGRGLQLLFYSVGIGQISSEVPQNLSASRPQDRQFILSSKKLLLSDSGFYLCAWSVARQTSGRPRGELFFGEGSRLTVL.

This clonotype was seen a handful of times. The chain combines TRBV27 with TRBJ1-2; D remains unclear. Trimming pared 8 bases from V and 4 bases from J, leaving 8 bases between. Germline V lookup: CDR1 MNHEY, CDR2 SMNVEV (reference sequence). The CDR3 is made up of 11 amino acids. DNA for the CDR3: TGTGCCAGCGGGGAGCGCTATGGCTACACCTTC. This gives the protein CASGERYGYTF.

The gene calls are TRBV2 and TRBJ2-4; 13 nucleotides align to TRBD2. The CDR3 spans 17 residues. Trimming cost V 6 bases and J 0 bases; bases outside gene matches: 5. CDR1 is SNHLY, CDR2 FYNNEI, per germline. CDR3 in amino acids: CASRGLAGSLAKNIQYF. Written as DNA, the CDR3 is TGTGCCAGCAGGGGACTAGCGGGGTCACTAGCCAAAAACATTCAGTACTTC. The whole variable domain, remainder taken from reference TRBV2 and TRBJ2-4, is EPEVTQTPSHQVTQMGQEVILRCVPISNHLYFYWYRQILGQKVEFLVSFYNNEISEKSEIFDDQFSVERPDGSNFTLKIRSTKLEDSAMYFCASRGLAGSLAKNIQYFGAGTRLSVL.

This clonotype was picked up a small number of times. The gene calls are TRBV7-2 and TRBJ2-3; 7 nucleotides agree with TRBD1. After removal of 6 bases from V and 4 bases from J, the junction contained 10 bases not matched to a gene. The CDR3 extends over 15 amino acids. Germline V gene data show CDR1 as SGHTA and CDR2 as FQGNSA. The CDR3 protein is CASSRRQGQPDTQYF. DNA for the CDR3: TGTGCCAGCAGTCGTAGACAGGGTCAGCCAGATACGCAGTATTTT.

The chain has TRBV27 and TRBJ2-1; 15 bases line up with TRBD2. V lost 3 bases and J lost 8; bases outside the gene matches: 5. The CDR3 has 16 residues. Germline loops: CDR1 MNHEY, CDR2 SMNVEV (reference sequence). DNA of the CDR3: TGTGCCAGCAGTTTTGGGACTAGCGGGGGGAGGGATGAGCAGTTCTTC. This sequence encodes CASSFGTSGGRDEQFF.

In its sample, this clonotype was seen a few times. The chain couples TRBV5-1 to TRBJ2-2; 9 bases match TRBD1. The CDR3 is 15 amino acids. Germline loops: CDR1 SGHRS, CDR2 YFSETQ. V lost 5 bases and J lost 3; bases outside the gene matches: 5. CDR3 nucleotides: TGCGCCAGCAGGGATACAGGGGGCTACACCGGGGAGCTGTTTTTT. This codes for CASRDTGGYTGELFF.

This clonotype was counted between two and nine times. The chain is built from TRBV5-1 and TRBJ2-7; tentatively, D is TRBD1 (6 bases). Trimming took off 1 base at V and 3 bases at J, with 23 bases between the two ends. The V gene's germline CDR1 is SGHRS and CDR2 YFSETQ. This CDR3 has 18 residues. The CDR3 is CASSLRQGMLLWDYEQYF. As DNA, the CDR3 is TGCGCCAGCAGCTTGAGGCAGGGGATGCTTTTGTGGGACTACGAGCAGTACTTC.

Only a few counts were recorded for this clonotype. J is TRBJ1-5 and V is TRBV12-3 or TRBV12-4, with 8 bases aligning to TRBD1. J lost 7 bases, V lost 6 bases, and 8 bases had no gene match. The CDR3 totals 14 residues. The DNA for the CDR3 is TGTGCCAGCAGCACCCAGGGGGCAGGGCAGCCCCAGCATTTT. This gives the protein CASSTQGAGQPQHF.